This TCR beta chain was sequenced for a study of cytomegalovirus exposure and HLA in healthy donors. Primers: 60 Vbeta forward and 13 Jbeta reverse. Repertoires were generated with immunoSEQ multiplex PCR, while TCRdb's copy carries only in-frame clones and drops some. The sample lists roughly 180,000 clones, roughly 70% occurring once. The V gene's germline CDR1 is MNHNS and CDR2 SASEGT. The CDR3 has 15 residues. The ends lost 5 bases at V and 9 bases at J; junction bases unmatched: 9. As regards this clone: No antigen is known for it.

General observations from the study: HLA alleles were associated with 15,000 to 20,000 TCR beta sequences in a later analysis at 0.05 false discovery rate. TCR beta V- and J-gene trimming, according to a later analysis, was linked to a missense DCLRE1C variant. A later examination showed that TCR association rates differed by HLA locus, with DRB1 most and HLA-C fewest. Highly shared variants forming one cluster were likely a sequencing artifact.

The sample comprised PBMCs. The source of this sequence is a male donor in good health and CMV-seronegative. The V gene is TRBV6-1, the J gene TRBJ1-6; 8 bases map to TRBD1. In DNA, the CDR3 is TGTGCCAGCAGTCGAGAGGACAGGGTGGGTTCACCCCTCCACTTT. Its translation is CASSREDRVGSPLHF.